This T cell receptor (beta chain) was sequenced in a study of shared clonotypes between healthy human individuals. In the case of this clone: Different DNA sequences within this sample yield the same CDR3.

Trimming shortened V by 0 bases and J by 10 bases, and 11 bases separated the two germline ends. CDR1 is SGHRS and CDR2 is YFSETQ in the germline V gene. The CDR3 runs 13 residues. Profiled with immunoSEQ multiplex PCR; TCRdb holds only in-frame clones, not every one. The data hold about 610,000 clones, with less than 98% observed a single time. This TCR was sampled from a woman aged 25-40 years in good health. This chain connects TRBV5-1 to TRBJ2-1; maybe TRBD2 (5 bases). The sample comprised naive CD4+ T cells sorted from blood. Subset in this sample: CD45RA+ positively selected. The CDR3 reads CASSLDGVGEQFF. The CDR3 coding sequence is TGCGCCAGCAGCTTGGACGGGGTCGGGGAGCAGTTCTTC.